This T cell receptor (beta chain) was found in a study of blood T cell repertoires in COVID-19. Study summary: Material from acute and convalescent COVID-19 was sourced from the United States, Italy and Spain. PBMCs, B-cell-depleted T cells, or T cells provided the cDNA or gDNA that made up the material.

Germline assignment: CDR1 MNHEY and CDR2 SVGAGI. This CDR3 is 15 amino acids long. V dropped 2 bases and J dropped 4; count of bases not matched to a gene: 4. Ages ranged from 18 to 89 years, with residence in around 24 US areas. Study processing details: From reference gene primer amplification, estimates of nucleated cell counts were derived. Clones were sequenced by immunoSEQ multiplex PCR, and TCRdb holds only the in-frame ones, with some missing. D and trimming were read from the DNA, whereas the V and J calls and clone size are those reported in that table. The sample carries 200,000 to 300,000 clones, around 88% recorded once.

The sequenced material came from PBMCs or T cells enriched from blood (not recorded which). The origin of this receptor is a woman aged 40 to 50 with acute COVID-19. This chain joins TRBV6-5 and TRBJ1-2; TRBD1 aligns across 10 bases. This CDR3 reads CASSYVTGGLYGYTF. The CDR3 region has the DNA TGTGCCAGCAGTTACGTGACAGGGGGCCTCTATGGCTACACCTTC.